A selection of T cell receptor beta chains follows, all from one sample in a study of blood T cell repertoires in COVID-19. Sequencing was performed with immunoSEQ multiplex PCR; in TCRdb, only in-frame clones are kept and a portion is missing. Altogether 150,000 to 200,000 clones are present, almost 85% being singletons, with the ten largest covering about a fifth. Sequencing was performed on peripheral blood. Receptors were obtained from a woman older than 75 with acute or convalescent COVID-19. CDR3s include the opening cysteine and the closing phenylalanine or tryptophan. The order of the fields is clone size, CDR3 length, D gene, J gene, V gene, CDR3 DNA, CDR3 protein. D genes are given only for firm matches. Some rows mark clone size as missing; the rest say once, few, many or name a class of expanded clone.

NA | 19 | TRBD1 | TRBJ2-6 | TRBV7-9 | TGTGCCAGCAGCTCTCCCCGACAGGGAAATTCCTCTGGGGCCAACGTCCTGACTTTC | CASSSPRQGNSSGANVLTF
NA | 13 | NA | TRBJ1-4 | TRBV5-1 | TGCGCCAGCAGCCCATACAGAGATGAAAAACTGTTTTTT | CASSPYRDEKLFF
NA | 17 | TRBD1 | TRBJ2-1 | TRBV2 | TGTGCCAGCAGTATCCGACCACCGGGACAGGTCAGTAGTGAGCAGTTCTTC | CASSIRPPGQVSSEQFF
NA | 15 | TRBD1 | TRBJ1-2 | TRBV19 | TGTGCCAGTAGTACTGGACAGGGTAAATCGGGTGGCTACACCTTC | CASSTGQGKSGGYTF
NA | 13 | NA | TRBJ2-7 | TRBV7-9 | TGTGCCAGCAGCTTATCCCGGTCCTACGAGCAGTACTTC | CASSLSRSYEQYF
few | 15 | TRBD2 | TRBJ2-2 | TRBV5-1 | TGCGCCACTAAAAGAATAGCGGGAGTCACCGGGGAGCTGTTTTTT | CATKRIAGVTGELFF
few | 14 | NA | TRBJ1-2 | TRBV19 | TGTGCCAGTAGTATAGGTGGACAGTACTATGGCTACACCTTC | CASSIGGQYYGYTF
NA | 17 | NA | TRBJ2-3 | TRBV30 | TGTGCCTGGAGTGTAGGGAGAAGGATGAGCGGCACAGATACGCAGTATTTT | CAWSVGRRMSGTDTQYF
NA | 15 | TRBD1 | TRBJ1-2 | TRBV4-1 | TGCGCCAGCAGCCAAGATCCGACAGGGGCCTATGGCTACACCTTC | CASSQDPTGAYGYTF
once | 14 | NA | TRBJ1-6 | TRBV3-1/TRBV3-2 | TGTGCCAGCAGCCAGGCCCCGAGGAATTCACCCCTCCACTTT | CASSQAPRNSPLHF
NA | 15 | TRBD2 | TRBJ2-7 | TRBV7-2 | TGTGCCAGCAGCTACCCGGGGGGGCGAGGCCTCGAGCAGTACTTC | CASSYPGGRGLEQYF
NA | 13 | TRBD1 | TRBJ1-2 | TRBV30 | TGTGCCTGGAGTGAGGAGGACAGGGGTGGCTACACCTTC | CAWSEEDRGGYTF
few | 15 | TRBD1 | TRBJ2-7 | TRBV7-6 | TGTGCCAGCAGCGCCCACAGGGGACGCTCCTACGAGCAGTACTTC | CASSAHRGRSYEQYF
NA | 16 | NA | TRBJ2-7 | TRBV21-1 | TGTGCCAGCAGCACGCGCTCCCGGAGACAGCCCTACGAGCAGTACTTC | CASSTRSRRQPYEQYF
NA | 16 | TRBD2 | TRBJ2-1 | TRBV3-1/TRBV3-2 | TGTGCCAGCAGCCAAGGATCTAGCGGGAGTATCAATGAGCAGTTCTTC | CASSQGSSGSINEQFF
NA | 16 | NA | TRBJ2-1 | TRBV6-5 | TGTGCCAGCAGTTACACAGACAGCAGCTCCTACAATGAGCAGTTCTTC | CASSYTDSSSYNEQFF
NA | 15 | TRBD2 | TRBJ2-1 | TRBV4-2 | TGTGCCAGCAGCCAAGAAGCGGGAGTTGGCAATGAGCAGTTCTTC | CASSQEAGVGNEQFF
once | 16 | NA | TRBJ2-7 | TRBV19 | TGTGCCAGTAGTATTAGAGTGGGCTACAAAGCCTACGAGCAGTACTTC | CASSIRVGYKAYEQYF
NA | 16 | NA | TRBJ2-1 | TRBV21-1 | TGTGCCAGTCGACCGGACAGGACACCAGTCTACAATGAGCAGTTCTTC | CASRPDRTPVYNEQFF
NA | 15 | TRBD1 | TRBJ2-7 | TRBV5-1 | TGCGCCAGCAGCTTGGGCCCGGGACAGGGCTACGAGCAGTACTTC | CASSLGPGQGYEQYF
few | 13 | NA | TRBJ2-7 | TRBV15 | TGTGCCACCAGCAGAGATGCGGGCTACGAGCAGTACTTC | CATSRDAGYEQYF
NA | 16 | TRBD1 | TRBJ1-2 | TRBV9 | TGTGCCAGCAGCCCAATACCGGGACAGGGAATCGATGGCTACACCTTC | CASSPIPGQGIDGYTF
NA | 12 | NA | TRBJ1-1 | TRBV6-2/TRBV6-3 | TGTGCCAGCAGTTATCGGAACACTGAAGCTTTCTTT | CASSYRNTEAFF